This record covers a single T cell receptor (beta chain). The antigen this receptor binds is unknown. No much larger clone exists at a distance of one base, and base qualities are not known. Reading the label with the study, this specimen's time point is: cycle 1 day 1 (C1D1), immediately before nivolumab initiation. Every trial patient had relapsed after autologous stem cell transplantation, and cohorts A, B and C differed in prior brentuximab vedotin exposure. CD8+ T cells were purified from thawed PBMCs by magnetic negative selection with a Miltenyi CD8+ T cell isolation kit. The trial cohort was composed of roughly 60 patients with relapsed/refractory classical Hodgkin lymphoma, for whom complete response, partial response or progressive disease was recorded as best overall response. Single-agent nivolumab was administered to trial patients in the multi-cohort phase II CheckMate 205 trial. An independent review committee assessed best overall response by applying the 2007 International Working Group response criteria. Trial PBMCs were collected immediately before nivolumab initiation (C1D1) and during therapy at cycle 2 day 1 and cycle 4 day 1. Peripheral blood was collected in 8 mL Vacutainer Cell Preparation Tubes, from which PBMCs were isolated by centrifugation and then cryopreserved. Purified CD4+ and CD8+ fractions were prepared only for cases with an additional available PBMC sample. On LS columns in a quadroMACS separator, the magnetically labelled cells were depleted, and the flow-through was collected as the purified fraction.

This entry belongs to a study of PD-1 blockade in classical Hodgkin lymphoma (dated by TCRdb to 2018 to 2020). About the investigation overall: Nivolumab dosing was 3 mg/kg intravenously every 2 weeks, continuing until either disease progression or unacceptable toxicity. A peripheral blood immune signature of response to PD-1 blockade in classical Hodgkin lymphoma was defined using TCR beta sequencing and CyTOF. Points the paper makes about the study in general: CD4+ but not CD8+ TCR diversity rose significantly by C4D1 (p=0.0027 vs p=0.16), most apparent in complete responders (p=0.02). Baseline diversity similar to that of newly diagnosed patients was observed in trial patients achieving complete response, whereas significantly lower diversity was observed in partial responders and progressors. Baseline TCR diversity was reported to be lower in newly diagnosed patients than in healthy donors, and even lower in relapsed/refractory patients. Only a single clinical trial cohort was studied, and what caused the repertoire differences, possibly disease activity or prior therapy, remained undefined. Patients starting nivolumab less than 1 year after ASCT had lower diversity and were excluded from later analyses to avoid confounding by immune reconstitution.

Genomic DNA was isolated using the Qiagen DNeasy kit from unsorted PBMCs as well as from negatively selected CD4+ and CD8+ fractions. Amplification of TCR beta CDR3 regions was done by immunoSEQ multiplex PCR with primers that anneal to V and J segments. A synthetic immune receptor repertoire was used to minimize amplification bias, and remaining bias was computationally removed after sequencing. Turning to the authors' computational methods: Custom Python scripts were used to quantify repertoire diversity as the Shannon entropy index. Unsorted, CD4+ and CD8+ repertoires were analyzed separately, except for combined analyses in which CD4+ and CD8+ sequences were merged in silico. A clone was considered expanded if an increase in frequency of at least 2-fold after treatment relative to C1D1 was found, and a pseudocount of 0.5 was applied to clones undetected at baseline. Clones with 0 or 1 copy at C1D1 were defined as singleton clones, while clones with 2 or more copies were defined as non-singleton clones. By matching protein sequences in sorted samples from the same patient, clones expanded in unsorted samples were annotated as CD4+, CD8+ or unknown. Wilcoxon tests on paired samples were used to test diversity changes from C1D1 to C4D1. What TCRdb holds here is the immuneACCESS table cut down to in-frame rearrangements. Part of the clones is not present; checked against another copy, under half of the missing clones reflect an unresolved V gene, and the others are unexplained. The V and J calls and clone size come from that table; D and trimming were worked out from the DNA. This sample lists about 27,000 clones; 70% to 90% were detected once. The top ten hold 6.5% to 7.5% of the sample.

Based on the germline V gene (reference sequence), the CDR1 and CDR2 sequences are LNHDA and SQIVND. CDR3 length: 13 amino acids, cysteine to phenylalanine. Only CDR3 DNA remains: 39 bases, in frame from the first base. V loses 10 bases, J loses 1 base, and the germline ends lie 8 bases apart. This TCR was sampled from a human donor with classical Hodgkin lymphoma. The rearrangement joined TRBV19 to TRBJ2-6; a tentative D match to TRBD1 spans 5 bases. The specimen was CD8+ T cells from blood, collected at baseline. The CDR3 has the sequence CATRQSGANVLTF. The sequence in DNA is TGTGCCACTAGACAGTCTGGGGCCAACGTCCTGACTTTC.